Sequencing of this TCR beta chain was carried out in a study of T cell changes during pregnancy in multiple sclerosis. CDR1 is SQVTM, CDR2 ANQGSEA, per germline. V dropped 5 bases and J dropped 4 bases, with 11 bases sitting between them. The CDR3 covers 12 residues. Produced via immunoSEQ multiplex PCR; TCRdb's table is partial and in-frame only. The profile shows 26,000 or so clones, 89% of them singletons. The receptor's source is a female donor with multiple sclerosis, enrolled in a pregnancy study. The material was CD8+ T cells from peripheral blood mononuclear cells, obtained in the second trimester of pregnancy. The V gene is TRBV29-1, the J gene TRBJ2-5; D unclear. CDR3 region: CSVSRPVETQYF. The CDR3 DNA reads TGCAGCGTTTCCCGTCCGGTAGAGACCCAGTACTTC.